One and the same sample provided the 21 T cell receptor beta chains below, sequenced in a study of siplizumab effects on memory and regulatory T cells. Measured with immunoSEQ multiplex PCR; TCRdb has only the in-frame clones, and not every one. The sample lists 100,000 or so clones, around 90% occurring once. Sequencing input: CD4+ T cells sorted from blood. These receptors all stem from a human donor in good health. Some clones in this sample may be carry-over from other donors' samples.

V is TRBV7-9 and J is TRBJ2-3; D gene unclear. The germline gives CDR1 SEHNR, CDR2 FQNEAQ (reference sequence). The CDR3 has 15 residues. Trimming stripped 4 bases from V and 0 bases from J, with 11 bases between. In DNA form, the CDR3 reads TGTGCCAGCAGCTCAAGAACCCCTAGCACAGATACGCAGTATTTT. This sequence encodes CASSSRTPSTDTQYF.

The chain recombines TRBV19 with TRBJ1-1; a possible D gene is TRBD1 (5 bases). The CDR3 is made up of 11 amino acids. V was pared by 2 bases and J by 10 bases, with 8 bases between. Germline CDR1 reads LNHDA; CDR2 reads SQIVND (reference sequence). The CDR3 nucleotides are TGTGCCAGTAGTATAAGGGGCTCAGCTTTCTTT. The encoded protein is CASSIRGSAFF.

V gene TRBV30 combines with J gene TRBJ2-5; TRBD1 matches 7 bases. The CDR3 contains 11 residues. Germline loops: CDR1 GTSNPN, CDR2 SVGIG (reference sequence). Germline trimming cut 5 bases from V and 7 bases from J; bases unmatched to any gene: 4. CDR3 bases: TGTGCCTGGGACAGGGAGTGGACCCAGTACTTC. Residues: CAWDREWTQYF.

This chain connects TRBV6-5 to TRBJ1-2; D may be TRBD1 (6 bases). The CDR3 runs 14 residues. The V end was cut by 6 bases, the J end by 8 bases, with 19 bases between. Germline V gene data show CDR1 as MNHEY and CDR2 as SVGAGI. The CDR3 region has the DNA TGTGCCAGCAGGCAAGGGGGGGGCGCGAACGGCTACACCTTC. As protein: CASRQGGGANGYTF.

The chain carries TRBV5-1 and TRBJ2-7; 8 bases match TRBD2. The germline gives CDR1 SGHRS, CDR2 YFSETQ. Trimming took 4 bases from V and 2 from J; bases not matched to a gene: 14. CDR3 size: 17 residues. CDR3 nucleotide sequence: TGCGCCAGCAGCGGTTCTTATACTAGCGGTTATACCTACGAGCAGTACTTC. It is translated as CASSGSYTSGYTYEQYF.

V usage is TRBV7-3 and J usage is TRBJ2-5; perhaps TRBD2 as D (5 bases). There are 13 residues in the CDR3. The V and J ends lost 5 bases and 5 bases respectively, with 12 bases between them. Germline-derived CDR1 and CDR2 are SGHTA and FQGTGA. The CDR3 reads CASSRTLRETQYF. CDR3 nucleotides: TGTGCCAGCAGCCGGACTTTACGGGAGACCCAGTACTTC.

This rearrangement joins TRBV27 to TRBJ2-3; TRBD2 agrees at 11 bases. After removal of 3 bases from V and 1 base from J, the junction contained 12 bases not matched to a gene. The CDR3 loop spans 19 amino acids. Per germline, CDR1 MNHEY and CDR2 SMNVEV (reference sequence). CDR3 nucleotides: TGTGCCAGCAGTTTGGGGGTGCTAGCGGGAGGCCGTGGCACAGATACGCAGTATTTT. Encoded protein: CASSLGVLAGGRGTDTQYF.

This clone was seen just once. The J gene is TRBJ1-4, the V gene TRBV19; TRBD1 matches 7 bases. From germline, CDR1 is LNHDA and CDR2 SQIVND (reference sequence). The CDR3 loop spans 16 amino acids. V lost 8 bases, J lost 0 bases, and 9 bases stayed unmatched. The DNA for the CDR3 is TGTGCCAGTCGGGACAGACCGATTGCAACTAATGAAAAACTGTTTTTT. The encoded protein is CASRDRPIATNEKLFF.

This chain connects TRBV10-3 to TRBJ1-1; D possibly corresponds to TRBD1 (5 bases). Per the germline V gene, CDR1 is ENHRY and CDR2 is SYGVKD. Trimming cost V 5 bases and J 4 bases, with 23 bases left between them. This CDR3 has 17 amino acids. The CDR3 DNA sequence: TGTGCCATCAGTAAACCGGGACCGGGGTTATCCAGCACTGAAGCTTTCTTT. Translation: CAISKPGPGLSSTEAFF.

The CDR3: CATSRDVVYEQFF. DNA of the CDR3: TGTGCCACCAGCAGAGATGTAGTTTATGAGCAGTTCTTC. The V and J genes are TRBV15 and TRBJ2-1; D not resolved. CDR3 length: 13 residues. The germline gives CDR1 LNHNV, CDR2 YYDKDF (reference sequence). V dropped 0 bases and J dropped 8 bases, with 8 bases sitting between them.

The chain joins TRBV7-9 to TRBJ2-7, with 10 bases that match TRBD2. V lost 8 bases, J lost 2 bases, and 9 bases stayed unmatched. Germline loops: CDR1 SEHNR, CDR2 FQNEAQ (reference sequence). This CDR3 region has 15 residues. The CDR3 bases are TGTGCCAGCGCAACACTAGCGGGGAATGCCTACGAGCAGTACTTC. Protein sequence: CASATLAGNAYEQYF.

This rearrangement joins TRBV11-2 to TRBJ2-5; weak D call: TRBD1 (8 bases). Judging by the DNA end, TRBJ2-7 fits better; the J call may be wrong. Germline CDR1 is SGHAT and CDR2 is FQNNGV. The CDR3 runs to 14 residues. CDR3 DNA sequence: TGTGCCAGCAGCTTGCACAGGGGGGGACCCGAGCAGTACTTC. Its translation: CASSLHRGGPEQYF.

The V and J genes are TRBV5-4 and TRBJ2-1; the D gene is possibly TRBD2 (5 bases). This CDR3 comprises 15 residues. Between the trimmed V and J ends, which lost 0 bases and 12 bases, there was a span of 19 bases. Germline V lookup: CDR1 SGHNT, CDR2 YYREEE (reference sequence). For the CDR3, the DNA is TGTGCCAGCAGCTTGGATGGACTTAGTCATTCGTTGCAGTTCTTC. It encodes CASSLDGLSHSLQFF. Full variable domain (missing parts from reference TRBV5-4 and TRBJ2-1): ETGVTQSPTHLIKTRGQQVTLRCSSQSGHNTVSWYQQALGQGPQFIFQYYREEENGRGNFPPRFSGLQFPNYSSELNVNALELDDSALYLCASSLDGLSHSLQFFGPGTRLTVL.

The J gene is TRBJ2-1, the V gene TRBV5-1; D gene uncertain. CDR3 length: 16 amino acids. Trimming removed 0 bases at V and 7 bases at J, with 17 bases between. Germline CDR1 reads SGHRS; CDR2 reads YFSETQ. The CDR3 DNA reads as TGCGCCAGCAGCTTGGTGTCCCTCCCGGTGGGGAATGAGCAGTTCTTC. Translation gives CASSLVSLPVGNEQFF.

In its sample, this clone was seen once. The chain links TRBV20-1 to TRBJ2-1, with D uncertain. CDR1 and CDR2 (germline): DFQATT, SNEGSKA (reference sequence). Trimming cost V 6 bases and J 6 bases, with 9 bases left between them. CDR3 length equals 11 residues. In nucleotides, the CDR3 is TGCAGTGCGCAACTCGGCAATGAGCAGTTCTTC. Protein product: CSAQLGNEQFF.

The rearrangement links TRBV15 to TRBJ2-1, with 8 bases aligning to TRBD2. After removal of 1 base from V and 7 bases from J, the junction contained 9 bases not matched to a gene. Germline values: CDR1 LNHNV, CDR2 YYDKDF (reference sequence). The CDR3 has 16 residues. The chain's CDR3 is CATSRASSGSGNEQFF. CDR3 in DNA: TGTGCCACCAGCAGAGCATCTAGCGGGTCGGGAAATGAGCAGTTCTTC.

This chain connects TRBV11-2 to TRBJ2-7, with D possibly called TRBD1 or TRBD2 (5 bases each). The CDR3 runs to 16 residues. Trimming removed 3 bases from V and 2 bases from J, with 17 bases in between. Germline CDR1 reads SGHAT; CDR2 reads FQNNGV. The CDR3 reads CASSLGVGIATYEQYF. The CDR3 DNA reads TGTGCCAGCAGCTTGGGGGTGGGAATCGCTACCTACGAGCAGTACTTC.

V gene TRBV11-2 combines with J gene TRBJ2-5, with 11 bases that match TRBD1. The CDR3 length is 15 residues. The V gene's germline CDR1 is SGHAT and CDR2 FQNNGV. The ends lost 2 bases at V and 5 bases at J; junction bases unmatched: 4. This CDR3 is CASSLNRDRGETQYF. Written as DNA, the CDR3 is TGTGCCAGCAGCTTAAACCGGGACAGGGGGGAGACCCAGTACTTC.

The chain uses TRBV10-1 and TRBJ1-1; D gene ambiguous. The germline V gene has CDR1 WNHNN and CDR2 SYGVQD (reference sequence). The CDR3 runs 17 residues. Trimming shortened V by 2 bases and J by 3 bases, and 19 bases separated the two germline ends. As DNA, the CDR3 is TGCGCCAGCAGTGAGGGCGAGGACCACCCTGCCGACACTGAAGCTTTCTTT. Translation gives CASSEGEDHPADTEAFF.

This chain links TRBV5-5 with TRBJ1-1; perhaps TRBD1 as D (5 bases). The CDR3 loop spans 13 amino acids. CDR1 is SGHKS, CDR2 YYEKEE, per germline (reference sequence). Trimming took off 4 bases at V and 6 bases at J, with 13 bases between the two ends. Here the CDR3 reads CASSVAGGSEAFF. CDR3 DNA: TGTGCCAGCAGCGTGGCGGGGGGTTCTGAAGCTTTCTTT.

The chain recombines TRBV6-6 with TRBJ1-3; D might be TRBD1 (6 bases). Germline-derived CDR1 and CDR2 are MNHNY and SVGAGI (reference sequence). This CDR3 is 15 amino acids long. The V gene lost 7 bases and the J gene lost 0 bases, with 13 bases spanning the gap. The CDR3 coding sequence is TGTGCCAGCAAAAGGACAGTTAGCTCTGGAAACACCATATATTTT. Residues: CASKRTVSSGNTIYF.